This is a list of T cell receptor beta chains from one sample in a study of tumor and adjacent non-tumor tissue in lung cancer. TCRdb redid the calling of the multiplex PCR reads with MiXCR, one entry per CDR3 protein. The table has nearly 50,000 distinct CDR3 sequences, less than 70% seen once; the top ten hold roughly 31%. Sequencing was done on a sample of distant non-tumor lung tissue. These receptors were taken from a woman between 65 and 79 years old with non-small cell lung cancer. CDR3s include the opening cysteine and the closing phenylalanine or tryptophan. A D gene is named only where the DNA matches it firmly. Only some rows state a clone size, as once, few, many or a class for expanded clones.

d_call	j_call	clone_size	v_call	cdr3_nt	cdr3_aa
TRBD2	TRBJ2-7	.	TRBV4-1	TGCGCCAGCAACCAACAACAGGGGCACGTAGCGGGAGAGTGGTACAAGCAGTACTTC	CASNQQQGHVAGEWYKQYF
.	TRBJ2-5	medium-sized	TRBV6-6	TGTGCCAGCAGCCCCGCGTTTGAGACCCAGTACTTC	CASSPAFETQYF
.	TRBJ2-7	many	TRBV28	TGTGCCAGCAGGCAGGGCCCGACAGCATACGAGCAGTACTTC	CASRQGPTAYEQYF
.	TRBJ1-2	.	TRBV6-5	TGTGCCAGCAGCCTCCGGACAGAAATTAACTATGGCTACACTTTC	CASSLRTEINYGYTF
TRBD1	TRBJ2-4	once	TRBV14	TGTGCTAGCAACCAAGACAGGGGGATTGCTAAAAACATTCAGTACTTC	CASNQDRGIAKNIQYF
.	TRBJ1-1	.	TRBV6-5	TGTGCCAGCAGTTCTCGGGAGTGCGACACTGAAGATTTCTTT	CASSSRECDTEDFF
TRBD2	TRBJ2-3	.	TRBV11-3	TGTGCCAGCAGCAGCGGTACTGGCGGGAGGACAGATACGCAGTATTTT	CASSSGTGGRTDTQYF
TRBD2	TRBJ2-5	.	TRBV20-1	TGTAGTGCTGGCCCGGAGCTAGCGGGACTTGAGACCCAGTACTTC	CSAGPELAGLETQYF
.	TRBJ1-1	few	TRBV6-5	TGTGACAGCAGTTACTCCATGGGGGATGGTATGACTGAAGCTTTCTTT	CDSSYSMGDGMTEAFF
TRBD2	TRBJ2-7	few	TRBV11-2	TGTGCCAGCAGCTCCTTAGTGGCGGGAGGGAACGAGCAGTACTTC	CASSSLVAGGNEQYF
TRBD1	TRBJ1-1	once	TRBV11-1	TGTGTCAGCATCACCCGCATCCAGGGGGACACTGAAGCTTTCTTT	CVSITRIQGDTEAFF
.	TRBJ2-2	few	TRBV11-2	TGTGCCAGCAGCTTGACCAGGGAGCTGTTTTTT	CASSLTRELFF
TRBD2	TRBJ2-1	.	TRBV25-1	TGTGCCAGCAGTGTCTATAGGGGGCGGGAGGGCAAGGATGAGCAGTTCTTC	CASSVYRGREGKDEQFF
.	TRBJ2-5	.	TRBV6-5	TGTGTCAGCAGCCTGGGACGGGTGGTAAAGACCCAGTACTTC	CVSSLGRVVKTQYF
TRBD1	TRBJ2-3	.	TRBV6-1	TGTGCCAGCAAGGACGACCGGGACAGGGGAAATACGCGGTATTTT	CASKDDRDRGNTRYF
.	TRBJ2-1	many	TRBV10-3	TGTGCCATCAGTGAGCGACAGGGACCGGGACTAGGCGAACCCCGGGGTTACAATGAGCAGTTCTTC	CAISERQGPGLGEPRGYNEQFF
.	TRBJ2-2	.	TRBV12-3/TRBV12-4	TGTGCCAGTAGTTTCCGGCCTGAGGAGCTGTCCTTT	CASSFRPEELSF
.	TRBJ1-5	large	TRBV6-1	TGTGCCAGCAGTGATTACCTGCCCCAGCATTTT	CASSDYLPQHF
.	TRBJ2-3	many	TRBV6-9	TGTGCCAGCAGTTTTGTACGAGCGGAGAACACAGATACGCAGTATTTT	CASSFVRAENTDTQYF
.	TRBJ1-4	.	TRBV5-1	TGCGCCAGCACCCCAGGGGTCTCAGATGAAAAACTGTTTTTT	CASTPGVSDEKLFF
.	TRBJ2-5	.	TRBV29-1	TGCAGCGTTGGATCAGAACAGGGACCAGAGTCCCAGTACTTC	CSVGSEQGPESQYF
TRBD2	TRBJ2-1	.	TRBV4-2	TGTGCCAGCAACCAAGACGGGCTAGCGGGCTACAAAGAACAGTTCTTC	CASNQDGLAGYKEQFF
.	TRBJ2-3	.	TRBV20-1	TGCAGTGCTACTTCTCAGCCGCCAGACACGCAGTATTTT	CSATSQPPDTQYF
.	TRBJ1-1	few	TRBV19	TGTGCCAGTAGTATAGGCCGGCAGAGCACTGAAGCTTTCTTT	CASSIGRQSTEAFF
TRBD2	TRBJ2-1	few	TRBV20-1	TGCAGTGCTAGAGAGGTGGCTAGCGGGAACAATGAGCAGTTCTTC	CSAREVASGNNEQFF
.	TRBJ1-2	once	TRBV6-5	TGTGCAAGCAGTTACTCGACCGGGGCATTTTCTGGTTGGGACTATGGCTACACCTTC	CASSYSTGAFSGWDYGYTF
TRBD2	TRBJ2-5	.	TRBV20-1	TGCGGCGGGACCGCGGGGGAGAGCCAGTACTTC	CGGTAGESQYF
.	TRBJ2-2	many	TRBV6-6	TGTGCCAGCAGTTACTCGAGACCGAACACCGGGGAGCTGTTTTTT	CASSYSRPNTGELFF
TRBD2	TRBJ2-1	many	TRBV5-1	TGCGCCAGCAGCTTAGCGGGGGACAATGAGCAGTTCTTC	CASSLAGDNEQFF
TRBD2	TRBJ2-1	medium-sized	TRBV11-3	TGTGCCAGCAGCTTAACTAGCGGGATCCCCAATGAGCAGTTCTTC	CASSLTSGIPNEQFF
.	TRBJ2-7	.	TRBV12-3/TRBV12-4	TGTGCCAACAGCCTGAGGGAGACGGGAAAGACCGAGCAGTACTTC	CANSLRETGKTEQYF
.	TRBJ1-6	.	TRBV12-3/TRBV12-4	TGTGCCAGCACAATCTCGGAGGGGGACCGATCACCCCTCCACTTT	CASTISEGDRSPLHF
.	TRBJ2-1	.	TRBV29-1	TGCAGCGTTAAAGAGGCTAGGGGAGTTGAGCAGTTCTTC	CSVKEARGVEQFF
.	TRBJ2-1	.	TRBV12-3/TRBV12-4	TGTGCCAGCAGTTTTTCCCGGTCGGGGGACAATGAGCAATCCTTC	CASSFSRSGDNEQSF
.	TRBJ2-5	few	TRBV5-1	TGCGCCAGCAGCCGGCTCCAAGAGACCCAGTACTTC	CASSRLQETQYF
.	TRBJ2-1	many	TRBV12-3/TRBV12-4	TGTGCCAGCAGTTTAGTAGTCAATGAGCAGTTCTTC	CASSLVVNEQFF
.	TRBJ2-3	many	TRBV5-4	TGTGCCAGCAGCTTTCCCACGGGGCGCACAGATACGCAGTATTTT	CASSFPTGRTDTQYF
.	TRBJ2-7	.	TRBV6-1	TGTGCCAGCAGTGTCGTGGGTAGTGAGCACGAGCAGTACTTC	CASSVVGSEHEQYF
.	TRBJ2-2	.	TRBV21-1	TGTGCCAGCAGCAAAAATTACGAGGGGTTGGGGACCGAGGAGCTGTTTTTT	CASSKNYEGLGTEELFF